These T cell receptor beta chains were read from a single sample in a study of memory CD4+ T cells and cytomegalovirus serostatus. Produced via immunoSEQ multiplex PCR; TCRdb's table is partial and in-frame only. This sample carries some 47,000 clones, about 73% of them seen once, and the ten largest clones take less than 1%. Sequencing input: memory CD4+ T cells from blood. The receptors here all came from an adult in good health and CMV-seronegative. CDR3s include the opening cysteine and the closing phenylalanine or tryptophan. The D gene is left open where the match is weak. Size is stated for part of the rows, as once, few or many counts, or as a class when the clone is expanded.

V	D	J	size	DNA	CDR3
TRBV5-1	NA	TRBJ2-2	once	TGCGCCAGCAGCTTGGTGGTAGCGGACACCGGGGAGCTGTTTTTT	CASSLVVADTGELFF
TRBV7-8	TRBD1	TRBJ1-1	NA	TGTGCCAGCAGCTTAGACAGGGGTGCTAAAGCTTTCTTT	CASSLDRGAKAFF
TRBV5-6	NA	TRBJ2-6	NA	TGTGCCAGCAGCCCCCCTACCAGGGGCGTTGGCTCTGGGGCCAACGTCCTGACTTTC	CASSPPTRGVGSGANVLTF
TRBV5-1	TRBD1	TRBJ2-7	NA	TGCGCCAGCAGGTGGGGACCCTTAGGGACAGGGGACGAGCAGTACTTC	CASRWGPLGTGDEQYF
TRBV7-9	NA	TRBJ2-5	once	TGTGCCAGCACCGGACCCGTCTCAGGGGTGGAAGAGACCCAGTACTTC	CASTGPVSGVEETQYF
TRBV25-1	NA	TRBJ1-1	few	TGTGCCAGCAGAAACGGGGGGTTCACTGAAGCTTTCTTT	CASRNGGFTEAFF
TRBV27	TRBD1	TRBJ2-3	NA	TGTGCCAGCAGTCCTGACAGGGTAGCCACAGATACGCAGTATTTT	CASSPDRVATDTQYF
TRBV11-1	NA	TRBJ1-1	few	TGTGCCAGCAGCTCCCGATTGGGGAACACTGAAGCTTTCTTT	CASSSRLGNTEAFF
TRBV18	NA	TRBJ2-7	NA	TGTGCCAGCTCCTACACAGGGGGGGCCCCCTACGAGCAGTACTTC	CASSYTGGAPYEQYF
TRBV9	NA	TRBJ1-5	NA	TGTGCCAGCAGCGTAGATCCAAGCAATCAGCCCCAGCATTTT	CASSVDPSNQPQHF
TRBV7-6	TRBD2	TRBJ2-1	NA	TGTGCCAGCAGCCCCGGGACTACCCAAGCCTACAATGAGCAGTTCTTC	CASSPGTTQAYNEQFF
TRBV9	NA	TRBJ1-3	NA	TGTGCCAGCAGCGCCACAATGGGGTATACTGGAAACACCATATATTTT	CASSATMGYTGNTIYF
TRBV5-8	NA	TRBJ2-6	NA	TGTGCCAGCAGCTTGGAAGGACCTGGGGCCAACGTCCTGACTTTC	CASSLEGPGANVLTF
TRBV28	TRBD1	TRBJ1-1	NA	TGTGCCAGCAGGAAGGGACAGGGGCTGACTGAAGCTTTCTTT	CASRKGQGLTEAFF
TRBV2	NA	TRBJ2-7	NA	TGTGCCAGCACCCAGGACAAGGGCTACGAGCAGTACTTC	CASTQDKGYEQYF
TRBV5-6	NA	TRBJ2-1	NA	TGTGCCAGCAGCTTGGCCCCGATGAGCTCCTACAATGAGCAGTTCTTC	CASSLAPMSSYNEQFF
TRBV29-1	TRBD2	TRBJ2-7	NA	TGCAGCGTTGAATCCAGGACTAGTCCACGGGAGCAGTACTTC	CSVESRTSPREQYF
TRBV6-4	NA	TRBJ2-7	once	TGTGCCAGCAGTGACTCGAGAACGTCGGCATACGAGCAGTACTTC	CASSDSRTSAYEQYF
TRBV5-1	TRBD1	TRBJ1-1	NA	TGCGCCAGCAGCCTGGAGGGGGCGAGGAACACTGAAGCTTTCTTT	CASSLEGARNTEAFF
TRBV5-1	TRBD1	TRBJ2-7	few	TGCGCCAGCAGCTTGGTATTGACAGGGGGAAACGAGCAGTACTTC	CASSLVLTGGNEQYF
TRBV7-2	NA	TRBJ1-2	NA	TGTGCCAGCAGCTTAGACAGGAACGCTAACTATGGCTACACCTTC	CASSLDRNANYGYTF
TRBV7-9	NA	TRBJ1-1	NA	TGTGCCAGCGGCGGGGTGAACACTGAAGCTTTCTTT	CASGGVNTEAFF
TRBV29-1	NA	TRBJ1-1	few	TGCAGCGGGAATAGGGGAATGAACACTGAAGCTTTCTTT	CSGNRGMNTEAFF
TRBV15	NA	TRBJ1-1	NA	TGTGCCACCAGCAGAGATCCTTTGCAGGGGGCTTTCTTT	CATSRDPLQGAFF
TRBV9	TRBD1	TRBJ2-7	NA	TGTGCCAGCAGCGACACGGACAGGGCCTCCGAGCAGTACTTC	CASSDTDRASEQYF
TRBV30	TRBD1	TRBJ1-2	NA	TGTGCCTGGGGGGGGACAGGTCCGTACACCTTC	CAWGGTGPYTF
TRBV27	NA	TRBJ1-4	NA	TGTGCCAGCAGTCCCAGGGCGGGCACTAATGAAAAACTGTTTTTT	CASSPRAGTNEKLFF
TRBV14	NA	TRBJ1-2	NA	TGTGCCAGCAGCCCAACCCAAACAGGGTCTTCTGGCTACACCTTC	CASSPTQTGSSGYTF
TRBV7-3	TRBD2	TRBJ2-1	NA	TGTGCCAGCAGCTTGGGACTAGCGTACAATGAGCAGTTCTTC	CASSLGLAYNEQFF
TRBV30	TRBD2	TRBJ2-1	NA	TGTGCCTCGAGGGGGCTTGGTAGCGGGGGTCCTTCCTACAATGAGCAGTTCTTC	CASRGLGSGGPSYNEQFF
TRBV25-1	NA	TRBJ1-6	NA	TGTGCCAGCAGTGTAGGGGGAAATTCACCCCTCCACTTT	CASSVGGNSPLHF
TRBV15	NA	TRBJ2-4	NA	TGTGCCACCAGGTCACAGACCTCAGGGGGGAACATTCAGTACTTC	CATRSQTSGGNIQYF
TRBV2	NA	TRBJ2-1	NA	TGTGCCATCAAGGCCCTCAGTTCCTACAATGAGCAGTTCTTC	CAIKALSSYNEQFF
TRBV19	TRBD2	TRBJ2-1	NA	TGTGCCAGTAGTATATTTAGCGGGGGGTCGGTCAATGAGCAGTTCTTC	CASSIFSGGSVNEQFF
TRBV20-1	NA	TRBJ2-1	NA	TGCAGTGCCCGAGAACGGGAGAAGCAGTTCTTC	CSAREREKQFF
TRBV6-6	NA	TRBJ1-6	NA	TGTGCCAGCAGTGCCCCAGGAGGGTCACCCCTCCACTTT	CASSAPGGSPLHF
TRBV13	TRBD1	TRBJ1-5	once	TGTGCCAGCAGCTCAGGACAGGAGGGTAGCAATCAGCCCCAGCATTTT	CASSSGQEGSNQPQHF
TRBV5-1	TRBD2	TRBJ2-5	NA	TGCGCCAGCAGCTACGGACTAGCAGGCGAGACCCAGTACTTC	CASSYGLAGETQYF
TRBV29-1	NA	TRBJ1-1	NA	TGCAGCGATATCGGGGGGAACACTGAAGCTTTCTTT	CSDIGGNTEAFF
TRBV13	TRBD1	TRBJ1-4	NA	TGTGCCAGCAGTTTTCTATCCCGGGACAGGGGGCGAAGGAAAGGTGAAAAACTGTTTTTT	CASSFLSRDRGRRKGEKLFF
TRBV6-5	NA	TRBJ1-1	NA	TGTGCCAGCAGCTCGCTCATGAACACTGAAGCTTTCTTT	CASSSLMNTEAFF
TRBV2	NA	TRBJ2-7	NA	TGTGCCAGCAGTGTAGGCAGGGACTACGAGCAGTACTTC	CASSVGRDYEQYF
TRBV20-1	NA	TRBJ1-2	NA	TGCAGTGCTAGAGATTTTGGCTACACCTTC	CSARDFGYTF
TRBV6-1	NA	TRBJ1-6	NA	TGTGCCAGCAGTGACCCGACAGGACCCGTTTCACCCCTCCACTTT	CASSDPTGPVSPLHF
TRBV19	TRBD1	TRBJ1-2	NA	TGTGCCAGTAGACACAGGGGCACCCTTAACTATGGCTACACCTTC	CASRHRGTLNYGYTF
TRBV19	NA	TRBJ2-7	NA	TGTGCCACATTGGGCCTACGGGCGGGTAAAGCTTCCTACGAGCAGTACTTC	CATLGLRAGKASYEQYF
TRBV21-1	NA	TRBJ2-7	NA	TGTGCCAGCAGCAAAGTTGGCGGTGAGCAGTACTTC	CASSKVGGEQYF
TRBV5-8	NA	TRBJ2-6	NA	TGTGCCAGCAGCACCGGGACACGAAGGACTGGGGCCAACGTCCTGACTTTC	CASSTGTRRTGANVLTF
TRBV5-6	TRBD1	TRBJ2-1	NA	TGTGCCAGCAGCTTGGACGGGACAGGGGTTATTAATGAGCAGTTCTTC	CASSLDGTGVINEQFF
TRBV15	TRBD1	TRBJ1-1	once	TGTGCCACCAGCAGATCCGGATCCCCCACAGGGGGCACTGAAGCTTTCTTT	CATSRSGSPTGGTEAFF
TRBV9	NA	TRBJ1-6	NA	TGTGCCAGCAGCGTAGATCCGCTCTCACCCCTCCACTTT	CASSVDPLSPLHF
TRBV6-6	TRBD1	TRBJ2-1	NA	TGTGCCAGCACAGGGACAGGGTCCTACAATGAGCAGTTCTTC	CASTGTGSYNEQFF
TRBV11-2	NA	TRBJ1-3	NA	TGTGCCAGCAGCTTACAGCAGGCTGTCGTATATTTT	CASSLQQAVVYF
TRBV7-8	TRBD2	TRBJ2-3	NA	TGTGCCAGCAGCTTGGGGGGGGTAATAGATACGCAGTATTTT	CASSLGGVIDTQYF